The 27 T cell receptor beta chains presented below share a single source sample, sequenced in a study of cytomegalovirus exposure and HLA in healthy donors. Amplification used 60 Vbeta primers and 13 Jbeta primers. Data came from immunoSEQ multiplex PCR; TCRdb stores just in-frame clones and leaves some out. This sample carries about 100,000 clones, 76% of them seen once, and the ten largest clones take about 5.4%. Sequencing was carried out using PBMCs. The receptors here all came from a woman under 30 in good health and CMV-seropositive.

The chain combines TRBV7-3 with TRBJ2-7; tentative D call: TRBD1 (5 bases). Looked up from germline, CDR1 is SGHTA and CDR2 is FQGTGA. The CDR3 spans 14 residues. The ends were cut back, 5 bases at V and 2 bases at J, with 13 bases in the middle. The CDR3 here is CASSLPDRPYEQYF. The CDR3 region has the DNA TGTGCCAGCAGCCTACCAGACAGACCCTACGAGCAGTACTTC.

The table lists this clone with a few counts. The DNA of the CDR3 is TGCGCCAGCAGCGCGAACCCGGGACAGTCTAATGAAAAACTGTTTTTT. Its protein product is CASSANPGQSNEKLFF. The chain links TRBV5-1 to TRBJ1-4; 7 positions agree with TRBD1. With 4 bases clipped from V and 3 bases from J, the junction kept 9 bases outside the gene matches. Per germline, CDR1 SGHRS and CDR2 YFSETQ. The CDR3 totals 16 residues.

The gene calls are TRBV30 and TRBJ2-7; TRBD2 is a possible D gene (6 bases). CDR3 length equals 14 residues. CDR1 is GTSNPN and CDR2 is SVGIG in the germline V gene (reference sequence). V lost 3 bases and J 0 bases, leaving 12 bases between the germline ends. CDR3 sequence: CAWSWRGDSYEQYF. The DNA of the CDR3 is TGTGCCTGGAGCTGGCGGGGCGACTCCTACGAGCAGTACTTC.

V gene TRBV7-9 combines with J gene TRBJ1-1; D gene unclear. This CDR3 is built from 16 residues. CDR1 and CDR2 from the germline V gene are SEHNR and FQNEAQ (reference sequence). Trimming removed 4 bases from V and 1 base from J, with 16 bases in between. CDR3 residues: CASSSGGWLGNTEAFF. As DNA, the CDR3 is TGTGCCAGCAGCTCCGGAGGGTGGCTCGGGAACACTGAAGCTTTCTTT.

This clone was found once. This chain links TRBV15 with TRBJ2-7; 11 bases fit TRBD2. This CDR3 spans 16 amino acids. CDR1 LNHNV and CDR2 YYDKDF come from the germline V gene (reference sequence). V lost 0 bases and J lost 5; bases outside the gene matches: 6. CDR3 coding DNA: TGTGCCACCAGCAGAGACCCCGGGACTAGCGGAGACGAGCAGTACTTC. Its protein product is CATSRDPGTSGDEQYF. Based on the CDR3 plus reference TRBV15 and TRBJ2-7, the full variable domain is DAMVIQNPRYQVTQFGKPVTLSCSQTLNHNVMYWYQQKSSQAPKLLFHYYDKDFNNEADTPDNFQSRRPNTSFCFLDIRSPGLGDTAMYLCATSRDPGTSGDEQYFGPGTRLTVT.

This clone was found a few times. The V and J genes are TRBV5-1 and TRBJ2-7; 7 nucleotides align to TRBD1. Germline V gene lookup returns CDR1 SGHRS and CDR2 YFSETQ. Losses at the gene ends were 3 bases for V and 1 base for J; bases not matched to a gene: 7. The CDR3 is made up of 15 amino acids. The CDR3 nucleotides are TGCGCCAGCAGCTCGTCTGTGGGACAGTCCTACGAGCAGTACTTC. Residues: CASSSSVGQSYEQYF.

The V call is TRBV10-2, the J call TRBJ2-7, with 8 bases aligning to TRBD1. This CDR3 is built from 15 residues. Germline V gene sequence: CDR1 WSHSY, CDR2 SAAADI. The J segment lost 4 bases and the V segment lost 6 bases, leaving 11 bases of the junction unmatched. Written as DNA, the CDR3 is TGCGCCAGCAGGGAGGGACAGGCTTGGGGTTACGAGCAGTACTTC. It yields the protein CASREGQAWGYEQYF.

CDR3 sequence (DNA): TGTGCTAGTGGTTTGGGGAGGAACGTCCAAGAGACCCAGTACTTC. Translating it yields CASGLGRNVQETQYF. The chain combines TRBV12-5 with TRBJ2-5; D may be TRBD2 (5 bases). Germline lookup yields CDR1 LGHNT and CDR2 FRNRAP. V dropped 1 base and J dropped 1 base, with 10 bases sitting between them. This CDR3 region has 15 residues.

This clone was picked up one time. The chain uses TRBV10-3 and TRBJ1-1, with D possibly TRBD1 on 5 matching bases. V dropped 4 bases and J dropped 6 bases, with 9 bases sitting between them. The CDR3 spans 12 residues. CDR1 and CDR2 from the germline V gene are ENHRY and SYGVKD. CDR3: CAISGQGSEAFF. CDR3 coding DNA: TGTGCCATCAGTGGTCAGGGATCTGAAGCTTTCTTT.

As DNA, the CDR3 is TGTGCCAGCGGGGTTAGCGGGTCCTACAATGAGCAGTTCTTC. Translation gives CASGVSGSYNEQFF. The rearrangement uses TRBV6-5 and TRBJ2-1; 7 positions agree with TRBD2. The V and J ends lost 8 bases and 1 base, in that order; junction bases with no gene match: 5. CDR1 is MNHEY and CDR2 is SVGAGI in the germline V gene. The CDR3 has 14 residues.

This chain connects TRBV5-5 to TRBJ2-1, with 11 bases lining up with TRBD2. The germline gives CDR1 SGHKS, CDR2 YYEKEE (reference sequence). This CDR3 is built from 18 residues. After removal of 0 bases from V and 1 base from J, the junction contained 6 bases not matched to a gene. The CDR3 reads CASSLETSGIGSYNEQFF. DNA for the CDR3: TGTGCCAGCAGCTTGGAGACTAGCGGGATAGGATCCTACAATGAGCAGTTCTTC.

This clone was observed a handful of times. The DNA for the CDR3 is TGTGCCAGCAGCCGATTGGCCCCCGGGGAGCTGTTTTTT. Amino acids: CASSRLAPGELFF. This chain links TRBV9 with TRBJ2-2; no clear D gene. The CDR3 extends over 13 amino acids. The V gene's germline CDR1 is SGDLS and CDR2 YYNGEE. With 4 bases removed from V and 6 bases from J, the gap between germline ends came to 10 bases. The full variable domain, in which reference TRBV9 and TRBJ2-2 provide the parts outside the CDR3, is DSGVTQTPKHLITATGQRVTLRCSPRSGDLSVYWYQQSLDQGLQFLIQYYNGEERAKGNILERFSAQQFPDLHSELNLSSLELGDSALYFCASSRLAPGELFFGEGSRLTVL.

The chain employs TRBV29-1 and TRBJ1-1; D is undetermined. The CDR3 runs 10 residues. The V and J ends lost 6 bases and 8 bases respectively, with 10 bases between them. CDR1 is SQVTM and CDR2 is ANQGSEA in the germline V gene. For the CDR3, the DNA is TGCAGCGTCATGTCAGGAGAAGCTTTCTTT. Protein sequence: CSVMSGEAFF.

The chain uses TRBV5-1 and TRBJ2-7; a possible D gene is TRBD2 (6 bases). The CDR3 loop spans 15 amino acids. Looked up from germline, CDR1 is SGHRS and CDR2 is YFSETQ. The ends were cut back, 4 bases at V and 0 bases at J, with 14 bases in the middle. The CDR3 nucleotides are TGCGCCAGCAGCCCGGACCAGGGACTCTCCTACGAGCAGTACTTC. It encodes CASSPDQGLSYEQYF.

The CDR3 DNA sequence: TGTGCCAGCAGCCAAGATGGCGGTACTAGCAGCTACGAGCAGTACTTC. Its translation is CASSQDGGTSSYEQYF. The J gene is TRBJ2-7, the V gene TRBV4-2; D is perhaps TRBD2 (6 bases). Trimming took off 0 bases at V and 3 bases at J, with 15 bases between the two ends. The CDR3 loop spans 16 amino acids. Looked up from germline, CDR1 is LGHNA and CDR2 is YNFKEQ.

This sequence joins TRBV28 and TRBJ1-5; TRBD1 matches 7 bases. With 6 bases clipped from V and 5 bases from J, the junction kept 7 bases outside the gene matches. In germline, CDR1 is MDHEN, CDR2 SYDVKM. The length of the CDR3 is 14 residues. The CDR3: CASREGAWDQPQHF. The CDR3, as DNA: TGTGCCAGCAGAGAGGGGGCCTGGGATCAGCCCCAGCATTTT.

V gene TRBV5-1 combines with J gene TRBJ2-7; 8 nucleotides agree with TRBD1. CDR3 length equals 15 residues. With 4 bases clipped from V and 0 bases from J, the junction kept 6 bases outside the gene matches. The germline V gene has CDR1 SGHRS and CDR2 YFSETQ. DNA of the CDR3: TGCGCCAGCAGCCCGGGACAGGAAAACTCCTACGAGCAGTACTTC. This translates into CASSPGQENSYEQYF.

The chain combines TRBV5-1 with TRBJ1-4; maybe TRBD1 (6 bases). Germline V CDR1 and CDR2: SGHRS, YFSETQ. This CDR3 region has 14 residues. Trimming took off 1 base at V and 8 bases at J, with 12 bases between the two ends. The CDR3 DNA sequence: TGCGCCAGCAGCTTGTGGCAGGGGAAAGAAAAACTGTTTTTT. Translation: CASSLWQGKEKLFF.

The genes are TRBV27 and TRBJ2-7; maybe TRBD2 (5 bases). The CDR3 has 14 amino acids. V lost 8 bases and J lost 0, with 14 bases in between. CDR1 MNHEY and CDR2 SMNVEV come from the germline V gene (reference sequence). The CDR3 here is CASCRDRSSYEQYF. The CDR3 bases are TGTGCCAGCTGCCGGGATCGCAGCTCCTACGAGCAGTACTTC.

The CDR3 coding sequence is TGTGCCAGCAGCTTAGTTAGTGCGGGAGGTGGAGGGACCCAGTACTTC. Protein product: CASSLVSAGGGGTQYF. V gene TRBV7-8 combines with J gene TRBJ2-5; 8 bases map to TRBD2. The length of the CDR3 is 16 residues. Germline V CDR1 and CDR2: SGHVS, FQNEAQ. The V gene end was trimmed by 1 base and the J gene end by 7 bases; junction bases not matched to a gene: 11.

The chain is built from TRBV7-8 and TRBJ2-2; maybe TRBD1 (6 bases). V was clipped by 1 base and J by 0 bases, with 6 bases between them. CDR1 is SGHVS and CDR2 is FQNEAQ in the germline V gene. The CDR3 is 15 residues long. The CDR3 bases are TGTGCCAGCAGCTTAGGGACAGCGAACACCGGGGAGCTGTTTTTT. It encodes CASSLGTANTGELFF.

The chain is built from TRBV30 and TRBJ1-1; D uncertain. This CDR3 comprises 13 residues. Germline assignment: CDR1 GTSNPN and CDR2 SVGIG (reference sequence). Between the trimmed V and J ends, which lost 5 bases and 1 base, there was a span of 11 bases. Here the CDR3 reads CAWRPTENTEAFF. In nucleotides, the CDR3 is TGTGCCTGGCGCCCGACTGAGAACACTGAAGCTTTCTTT.

The V call is TRBV7-2, the J call TRBJ2-5; TRBD2 might be the D (5 bases). The CDR3 consists of 15 residues. V lost 3 bases, J lost 2 bases, and 13 bases lay in between. The germline V gene has CDR1 SGHTA and CDR2 FQGNSA. The CDR3 loop reads CASSLGQRIQETQYF. The DNA of the CDR3 is TGTGCCAGCAGCTTGGGTCAGCGGATACAAGAGACCCAGTACTTC.

This clone was seen more than once but under ten times. V gene TRBV30 combines with J gene TRBJ1-1; D not resolved. The ends were cut back, 0 bases at V and 1 base at J, with 6 bases in the middle. In germline, CDR1 is GTSNPN, CDR2 SVGIG (reference sequence). The CDR3 contains 13 residues. CDR3 residues: CAWSVSENTEAFF. The CDR3 nucleotides are TGTGCCTGGAGTGTAAGCGAGAACACTGAAGCTTTCTTT.

The chain employs TRBV27 and TRBJ2-1; tentatively, D is TRBD2 (6 bases). The CDR3 consists of 16 residues. V gave up 3 bases and J gave up 1 base, with 13 bases separating them. Germline V gives CDR1 MNHEY, CDR2 SMNVEV (reference sequence). This chain's CDR3 is CASSLTGEGSYNEQFF. The CDR3 DNA reads as TGTGCCAGCAGTTTGACGGGAGAAGGTTCCTACAATGAGCAGTTCTTC.

The chain uses TRBV28 and TRBJ1-2; D call uncertain. The CDR3 is 13 amino acids. Deletions cut 3 bases from V and 7 bases from J, with 12 bases between. Per the germline V gene, CDR1 is MDHEN and CDR2 is SYDVKM. The CDR3 DNA is TGTGCCAGCAGTTTTGCCGGGGAGAGTGGCTACACCTTC. This sequence encodes CASSFAGESGYTF.

The J gene is TRBJ2-2, the V gene TRBV5-3; 8 nucleotides align to TRBD2. TRBV5-3 is given ORF status, its function remaining uncertain. The CDR3 totals 16 residues. Trimming at V came to 1 base and at J to 5 bases, leaving 7 bases not matched to a gene. DNA for the CDR3: TGTGCCAGAAGCTTGCCCAGCGGGAGCGGGACCGGGGAGCTGTTTTTT. It specifies CARSLPSGSGTGELFF.